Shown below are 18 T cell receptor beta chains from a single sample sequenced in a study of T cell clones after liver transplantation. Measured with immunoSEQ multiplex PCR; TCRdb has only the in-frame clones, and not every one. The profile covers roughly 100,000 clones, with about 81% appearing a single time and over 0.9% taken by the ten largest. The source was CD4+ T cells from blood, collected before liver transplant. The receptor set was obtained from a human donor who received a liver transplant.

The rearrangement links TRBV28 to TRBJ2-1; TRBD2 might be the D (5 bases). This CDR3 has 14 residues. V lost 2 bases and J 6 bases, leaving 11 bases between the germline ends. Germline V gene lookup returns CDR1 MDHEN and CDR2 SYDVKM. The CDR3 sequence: CASSLGGSGNEQFF. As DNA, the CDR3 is TGTGCCAGCAGTTTAGGTGGGAGCGGCAATGAGCAGTTCTTC.

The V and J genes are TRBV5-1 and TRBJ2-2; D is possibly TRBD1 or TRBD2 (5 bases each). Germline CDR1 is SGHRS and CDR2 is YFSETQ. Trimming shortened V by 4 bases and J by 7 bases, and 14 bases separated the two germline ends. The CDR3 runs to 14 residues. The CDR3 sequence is CASSMGPGGGELFF. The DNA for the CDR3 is TGCGCCAGCAGCATGGGACCCGGTGGCGGGGAGCTGTTTTTT.

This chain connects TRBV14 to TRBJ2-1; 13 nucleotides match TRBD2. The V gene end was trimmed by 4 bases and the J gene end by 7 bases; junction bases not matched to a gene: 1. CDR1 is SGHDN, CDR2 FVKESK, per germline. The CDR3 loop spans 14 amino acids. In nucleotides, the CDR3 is TGTGCCAGCAGCCGGACTAGCGGGAGTAATGAGCAGTTCTTC. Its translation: CASSRTSGSNEQFF.

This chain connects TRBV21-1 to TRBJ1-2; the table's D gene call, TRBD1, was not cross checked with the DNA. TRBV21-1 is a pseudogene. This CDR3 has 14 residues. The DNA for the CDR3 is TGTGCCAGCGTACGGGACAGGGGCCACTATGGCTACACCTTC. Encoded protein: CASVRDRGHYGYTF.

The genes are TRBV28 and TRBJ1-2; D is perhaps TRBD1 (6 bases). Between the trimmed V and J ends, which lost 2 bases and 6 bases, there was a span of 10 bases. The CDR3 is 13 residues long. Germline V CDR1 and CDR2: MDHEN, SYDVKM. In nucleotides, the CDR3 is TGTGCCAGCAGTTTAAGGGGGAGCCATGGCTACACCTTC. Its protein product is CASSLRGSHGYTF.

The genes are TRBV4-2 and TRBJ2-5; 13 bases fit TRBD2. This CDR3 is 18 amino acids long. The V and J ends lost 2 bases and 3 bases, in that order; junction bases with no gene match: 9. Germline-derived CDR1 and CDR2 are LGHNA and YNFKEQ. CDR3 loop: CASSQYAPGTSGKETQYF. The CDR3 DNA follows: TGTGCCAGCAGCCAATACGCTCCCGGGACTAGCGGGAAAGAGACCCAGTACTTC.

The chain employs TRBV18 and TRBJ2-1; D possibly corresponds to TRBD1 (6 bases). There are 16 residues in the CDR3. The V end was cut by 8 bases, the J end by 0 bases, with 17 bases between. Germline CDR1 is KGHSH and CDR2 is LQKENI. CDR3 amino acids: CASMQQGVPSYNEQFF. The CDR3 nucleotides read TGTGCCAGCATGCAACAGGGCGTCCCCTCCTACAATGAGCAGTTCTTC.

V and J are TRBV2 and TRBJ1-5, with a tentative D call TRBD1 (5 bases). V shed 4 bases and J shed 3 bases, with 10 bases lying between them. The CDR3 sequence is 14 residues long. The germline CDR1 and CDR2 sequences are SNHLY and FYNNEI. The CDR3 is CASSVSTANQPQHF. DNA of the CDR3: TGTGCCAGCAGTGTCTCGACAGCCAATCAGCCCCAGCATTTT.

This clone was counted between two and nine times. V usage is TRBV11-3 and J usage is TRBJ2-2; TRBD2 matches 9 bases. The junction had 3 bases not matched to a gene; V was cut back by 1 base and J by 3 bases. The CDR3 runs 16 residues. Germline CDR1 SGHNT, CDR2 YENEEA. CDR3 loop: CASSLGLAGYTGELFF. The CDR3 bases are TGTGCCAGCAGCTTAGGTCTAGCGGGATACACCGGGGAGCTGTTTTTT.

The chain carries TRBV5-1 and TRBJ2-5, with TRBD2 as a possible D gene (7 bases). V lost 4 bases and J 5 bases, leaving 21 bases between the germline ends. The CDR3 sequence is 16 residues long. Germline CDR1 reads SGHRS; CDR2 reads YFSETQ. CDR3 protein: CASSMVPGAGAETQYF. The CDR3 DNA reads TGCGCCAGCAGCATGGTTCCCGGGGCGGGGGCCGAGACCCAGTACTTC.

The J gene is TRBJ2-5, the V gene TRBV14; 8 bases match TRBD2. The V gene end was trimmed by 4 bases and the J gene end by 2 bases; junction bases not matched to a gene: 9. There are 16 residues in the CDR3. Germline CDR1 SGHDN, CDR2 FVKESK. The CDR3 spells CASSPVKLAAQETQYF. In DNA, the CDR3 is TGTGCCAGCAGCCCAGTGAAACTAGCGGCTCAAGAGACCCAGTACTTC. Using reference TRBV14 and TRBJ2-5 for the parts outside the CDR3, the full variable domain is EAGVTQFPSHSVIEKGQTVTLRCDPISGHDNLYWYRRVMGKEIKFLLHFVKESKQDESGMPNNRFLAERTGGTYSTLKVQPAELEDSGVYFCASSPVKLAAQETQYFGPGTRLLVL.

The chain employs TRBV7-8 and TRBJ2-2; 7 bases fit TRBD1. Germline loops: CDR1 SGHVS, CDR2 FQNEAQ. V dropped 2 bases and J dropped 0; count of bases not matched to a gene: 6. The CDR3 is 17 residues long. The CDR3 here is CASSLLLTGTNTGELFF. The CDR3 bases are TGTGCCAGCAGCTTATTATTGACAGGGACGAACACCGGGGAGCTGTTTTTT. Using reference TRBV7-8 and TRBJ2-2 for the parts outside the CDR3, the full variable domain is GAGVSQSPRYKVAKRGQDVALRCDPISGHVSLFWYQQALGQGPEFLTYFQNEAQLDKSGLPSDRFFAERPEGSVSTLKIQRTQQEDSAVYLCASSLLLTGTNTGELFFGEGSRLTVL.

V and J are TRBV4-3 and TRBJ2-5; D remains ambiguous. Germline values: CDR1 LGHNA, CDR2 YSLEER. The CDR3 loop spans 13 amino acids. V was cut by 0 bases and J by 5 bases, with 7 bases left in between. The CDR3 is CASSQDTRETQYF. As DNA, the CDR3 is TGCGCCAGCAGCCAAGATACCCGGGAGACCCAGTACTTC.

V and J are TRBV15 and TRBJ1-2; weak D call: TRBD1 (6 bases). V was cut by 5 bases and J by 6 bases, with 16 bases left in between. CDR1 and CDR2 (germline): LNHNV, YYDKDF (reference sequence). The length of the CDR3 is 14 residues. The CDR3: CATSPGGRPNGYTF. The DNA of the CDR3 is TGTGCCACCAGCCCCGGGGGGCGCCCTAATGGCTACACCTTC.

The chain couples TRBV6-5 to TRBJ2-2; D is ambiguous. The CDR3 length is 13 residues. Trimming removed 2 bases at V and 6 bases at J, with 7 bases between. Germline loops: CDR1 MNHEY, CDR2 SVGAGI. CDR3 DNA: TGTGCCAGCAGTTACACTTCCTCCGGGGAGCTGTTTTTT. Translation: CASSYTSSGELFF.

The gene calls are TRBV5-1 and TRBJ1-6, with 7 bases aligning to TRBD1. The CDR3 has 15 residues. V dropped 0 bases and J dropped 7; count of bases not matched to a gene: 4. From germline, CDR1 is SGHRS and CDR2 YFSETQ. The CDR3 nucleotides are TGCGCCAGCAGCTTGGGCAGGGGGAACAATTCACCCCTCCACTTT. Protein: CASSLGRGNNSPLHF.

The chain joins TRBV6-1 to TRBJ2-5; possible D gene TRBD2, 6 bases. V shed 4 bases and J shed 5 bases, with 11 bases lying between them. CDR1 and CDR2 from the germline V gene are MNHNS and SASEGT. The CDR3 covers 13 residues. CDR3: CASSVDYRETQYF. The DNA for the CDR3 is TGTGCCAGCAGTGTGGACTATCGGGAGACCCAGTACTTC.

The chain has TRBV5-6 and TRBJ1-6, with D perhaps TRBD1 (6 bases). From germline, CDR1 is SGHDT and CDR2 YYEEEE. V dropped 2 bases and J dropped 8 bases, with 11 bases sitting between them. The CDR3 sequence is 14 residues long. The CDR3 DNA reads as TGTGCCAGCAGCTTTACAGGGTCGGATTCACCCCTCCACTTT. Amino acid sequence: CASSFTGSDSPLHF.